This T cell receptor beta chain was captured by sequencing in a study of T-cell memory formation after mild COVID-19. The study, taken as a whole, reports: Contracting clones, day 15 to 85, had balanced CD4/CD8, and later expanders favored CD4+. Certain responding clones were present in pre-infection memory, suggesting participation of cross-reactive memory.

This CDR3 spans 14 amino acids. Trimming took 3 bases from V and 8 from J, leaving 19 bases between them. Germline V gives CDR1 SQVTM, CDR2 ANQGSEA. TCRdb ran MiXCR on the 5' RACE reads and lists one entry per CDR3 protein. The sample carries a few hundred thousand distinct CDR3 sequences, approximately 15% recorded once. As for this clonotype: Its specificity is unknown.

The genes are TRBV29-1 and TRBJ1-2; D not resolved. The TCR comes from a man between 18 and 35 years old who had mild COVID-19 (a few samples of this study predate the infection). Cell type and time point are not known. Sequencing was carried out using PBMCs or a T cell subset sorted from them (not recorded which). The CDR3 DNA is TGCAGCGTTGAGCTCCCCCGGACGCGGTGGGGCTACACCTTC. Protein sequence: CSVELPRTRWGYTF.